This TCR beta chain was identified during a study of blood T cell repertoires in COVID-19. About the study: COVID-19 samples collected from the United States, Italy and Spain covered acute and convalescent phases.

Trimming cost V 9 bases and J 1 base, with 19 bases left between them. Germline CDR1 MDHEN, CDR2 SYDVKM. The length of the CDR3 is 16 residues. The repertoire was sequenced with immunoSEQ multiplex PCR; TCRdb's copy has only in-frame clones and lacks some. The data hold approximately 300,000 clones, with about nine tenths observed a single time. Cohort allocation depended upon clinical history that participants reported. Sequences were obtained from PBMCs or T cells enriched from blood (not recorded which). The TCR was taken from a young woman who had recovered from COVID-19. V is TRBV28 and J is TRBJ2-1; D remains ambiguous. This chain's CDR3 is CASSSSPSRSYNEQFF. The CDR3 coding sequence is TGTGCCAGTTCCTCCTCGCCATCCAGATCCTACAATGAGCAGTTCTTC.